The 29 T cell receptor beta chains reported below all come from one sample, sequenced in a study of CD8 T cells in ankylosing spondylitis. In TCRdb, the 5' RACE reads were re-called with MiXCR into one record per CDR3 protein. The table lists about 130,000 distinct CDR3 sequences, around 7.9% of them singletons. The specimen was blood, either unsorted or a sorted T cell fraction (not recorded which). Every receptor here comes from a female donor with ankylosing spondylitis or in good health (not recorded which).

This clonotype occurred many times. The chain recombines TRBV12-3 or TRBV12-4 with TRBJ2-1; D may be TRBD1 (6 bases). The length of the CDR3 is 15 residues. Trimming removed 3 bases at V and 0 bases at J, with 9 bases between. The CDR3 spells CASSFLGGSYNEQFF. The CDR3 nucleotides read TGTGCCAGCAGTTTTTTAGGGGGCTCCTACAATGAGCAGTTCTTC.

In this sample, this clonotype turned up many times. The rearrangement links TRBV5-1 to TRBJ1-2; D is undetermined. From germline, CDR1 is SGHRS and CDR2 YFSETQ. V was pared by 4 bases and J by 1 base, with 8 bases between. This CDR3 is 13 amino acids long. The CDR3 is CASSAGLNYGYTF. CDR3 sequence (DNA): TGCGCCAGCAGCGCGGGTCTTAACTATGGCTACACCTTC.

This clonotype occurred many times. V is TRBV5-1 and J is TRBJ1-5; TRBD1 matches at 11 bases. The V gene's germline CDR1 is SGHRS and CDR2 YFSETQ. This CDR3 contains 16 residues. The V segment lost 0 bases and the J segment 4 bases; nucleotides outside the gene matches: 3. CDR3 in amino acids: CASSLAGTGGNQPQHF. CDR3 DNA: TGCGCCAGCAGCTTGGCCGGGACAGGGGGAAATCAGCCCCAGCATTTT.

This clonotype was recorded at least ten times. The chain carries TRBV14 and TRBJ1-1; no firm D call. This CDR3 region has 16 residues. Germline V gene sequence: CDR1 SGHDN, CDR2 FVKESK. Trimming left V 3 bases short and J 0 bases short, with 14 bases between. The CDR3 region has the DNA TGTGCCAGCAGCCAGGGAGAGAGGGCTATGAACACTGAAGCTTTCTTT. This translates into CASSQGERAMNTEAFF.

This clonotype was seen many times. The chain couples TRBV3-1 to TRBJ1-2, with TRBD1 matching over 11 bases. J lost 5 bases, V lost 7 bases, and 3 bases had no gene match. This CDR3 contains 13 residues. Per the germline V gene, CDR1 is LGHDT and CDR2 is YNNKEL (reference sequence). The CDR3 bases are TGTGCCAGCACCGGGACAGGGGGGTATGGCTACACCTTC. This sequence encodes CASTGTGGYGYTF.

This clonotype was seen repeatedly, ten times or more. CDR3 amino acids: CASSPREIGTGELFF. CDR3 sequence (DNA): TGTGCCAGCAGCCCTAGGGAGATAGGGACCGGGGAGCTGTTTTTT. This chain connects TRBV6-1 to TRBJ2-2; TRBD2 might be the D (5 bases). This CDR3 is built from 15 residues. The germline CDR1 and CDR2 sequences are MNHNS and SASEGT. Trimming removed 6 bases from V and 5 bases from J, with 16 bases in between.

This clonotype came up many times. V is TRBV19 and J is TRBJ2-1, with unresolved D. The CDR3 is 13 residues long. The germline V gene has CDR1 LNHDA and CDR2 SQIVND (reference sequence). Trimming removed 7 bases from V and 7 bases from J, with 14 bases in between. The CDR3 protein is CASNYRVGNEQFF. The CDR3 DNA is TGTGCCAGTAATTATAGGGTCGGGAATGAGCAGTTCTTC.

This clonotype came up many times. This sequence joins TRBV7-3 and TRBJ2-3; D is unclear. Trimming took off 4 bases at V and 0 bases at J, with 5 bases between the two ends. The CDR3 sequence is 13 residues long. The V gene's germline CDR1 is SGHTA and CDR2 FQGTGA. The CDR3 spells CASSYTSTDTQYF. As DNA, the CDR3 is TGTGCCAGCAGCTACACTAGCACAGATACGCAGTATTTT.

This chain connects TRBV7-2 to TRBJ2-1; no reliable D call. Trimming pared 3 bases from V and 4 bases from J, leaving 16 bases between. Germline CDR1 and CDR2: SGHTA and FQGNSA. The CDR3 has 16 residues. The CDR3 nucleotides read TGTGCCAGCAGCTTTGATGATAGGTTAGGGTACAATGAGCAGTTCTTC. Amino acid sequence: CASSFDDRLGYNEQFF.

This clonotype has at least ten counts. This rearrangement joins TRBV5-1 to TRBJ2-7; D gene ambiguous. CDR3 length equals 14 residues. In germline, CDR1 is SGHRS, CDR2 YFSETQ. Trimming removed 0 bases from V and 4 bases from J, with 11 bases in between. The CDR3 nucleotides are TGCGCCAGCAGCTTGGATAACAGCCCATACGAGCAGTACTTC. This translates into CASSLDNSPYEQYF.

This clonotype appeared many times. The CDR3 DNA reads TGCAGTGCTACCGGGACTAGCGGTTACGAGCAGTACTTC. Amino acids: CSATGTSGYEQYF. This chain links TRBV20-1 with TRBJ2-7; 11 nucleotides match TRBD2. This CDR3 has 13 amino acids. Trimming took 4 bases from V and 4 from J; bases not matched to a gene: 3. The germline gives CDR1 DFQATT, CDR2 SNEGSKA (reference sequence).

This clonotype was seen only a few times. This sequence joins TRBV19 and TRBJ1-5; no clear D gene. The CDR3 loop spans 13 amino acids. Germline V lookup: CDR1 LNHDA, CDR2 SQIVND (reference sequence). V was clipped by 3 bases and J by 4 bases, with 7 bases between them. The DNA of the CDR3 is TGTGCCAGTAGTATCCGAAGGAATCAGCCCCAGCATTTT. It is translated as CASSIRRNQPQHF.

A few counts support this clonotype. The rearrangement joins TRBV6-5 to TRBJ1-1; a weak D match, TRBD1 (5 bases). The ends were cut back, 2 bases at V and 3 bases at J, with 7 bases in the middle. CDR1 MNHEY and CDR2 SVGAGI come from the germline V gene. CDR3 length: 13 amino acids. The chain's CDR3 is CASSYEGDTEAFF. The CDR3 nucleotides are TGTGCCAGCAGTTACGAAGGGGACACTGAAGCTTTCTTT.

There are many counts of this clonotype. The chain recombines TRBV5-1 with TRBJ1-1; D uncertain. V lost 1 base, J lost 3 bases, and 10 bases lay in between. CDR1 is SGHRS and CDR2 is YFSETQ in the germline V gene. The length of the CDR3 is 14 residues. CDR3 coding DNA: TGCGCCAGCAGCTTGACAAACTCGGACACTGAAGCTTTCTTT. Its protein is CASSLTNSDTEAFF.

Many counts were recorded for this clonotype. The genes are TRBV3-1 and TRBJ1-6, with D unresolved. The CDR3 has 15 amino acids. Germline V gives CDR1 LGHDT, CDR2 YNNKEL (reference sequence). V was shortened by 4 bases and J by 4 bases, with 11 bases between the two germline ends. CDR3 DNA sequence: TGTGCCAGCAGCCTTACGGACGGATATAATTCACCCCTCCACTTT. It translates to CASSLTDGYNSPLHF.

Ten or more counts support this clonotype. V and J are TRBV24-1 and TRBJ2-1, with D maybe TRBD1 (5 bases). The CDR3 contains 13 residues. From germline, CDR1 is KGHDR and CDR2 SFDVKD. Trimming took off 4 bases at V and 9 bases at J, with 12 bases between the two ends. In DNA form, the CDR3 reads TGTGCCACCAGTGAACCTGGACATCCTGAGCAGTTCTTC. It specifies CATSEPGHPEQFF.

Many counts were recorded for this clonotype. J is TRBJ1-2 and V is TRBV7-2, with D perhaps TRBD1 (5 bases). Germline V gene data show CDR1 as SGHTA and CDR2 as FQGNSA. The CDR3 runs to 17 residues. V lost 5 bases and J lost 4, with 23 bases in between. The CDR3 reads CASSLDEGDSRGYGYTF. The CDR3 region has the DNA TGTGCCAGCAGCCTGGACGAAGGGGACTCAAGAGGCTATGGCTACACCTTC.

This clonotype was observed at least ten times. The rearrangement uses TRBV20-1 and TRBJ1-1; no reliable D call. Germline V lookup: CDR1 DFQATT, CDR2 SNEGSKA (reference sequence). The CDR3 is made up of 11 amino acids. This CDR3 reads CSAPVNTEAFF. CDR3 coding DNA: TGCAGCGCTCCGGTGAACACTGAAGCTTTCTTT.

The sample holds many counts of this clonotype. The chain uses TRBV5-1 and TRBJ2-3, with 8 positions matching TRBD1. Germline CDR1 and CDR2: SGHRS and YFSETQ. This CDR3 comprises 15 residues. V shed 6 bases and J 5 bases; nucleotides not matched to a gene: 11. The CDR3 coding sequence is TGCGCCAGCAATTTTCAGGGGGCGCGGGGAGATACGCAGTATTTT. It yields the protein CASNFQGARGDTQYF.

Many counts were recorded for this clonotype. This chain uses TRBV6-5 with TRBJ1-3; D gene unclear. The CDR3 is 15 residues long. The germline gives CDR1 MNHEY, CDR2 SVGAGI. The germline V and J ends were trimmed by 0 bases and 0 bases, with 6 bases remaining between them. CDR3 in amino acids: CASSYSPGSGNTIYF. The CDR3 nucleotides are TGTGCCAGCAGTTACTCCCCCGGCTCTGGAAACACCATATATTTT.

This chain uses TRBV4-2 with TRBJ2-7, with 9 positions matching TRBD1. The CDR3 has 16 residues. Germline V lookup: CDR1 LGHNA, CDR2 YNFKEQ. V dropped 2 bases and J dropped 4; count of bases not matched to a gene: 9. CDR3 region: CASSQTQQGARYEQYF. The CDR3 bases are TGTGCCAGCAGCCAAACCCAACAGGGGGCGCGGTACGAGCAGTACTTC.

At least ten counts were recorded for this clonotype. V is TRBV30 and J is TRBJ2-1; TRBD2 agrees at 12 bases. The germline CDR1 and CDR2 sequences are GTSNPN and SVGIG (reference sequence). There are 13 residues in the CDR3. The ends lost 3 bases at V and 10 bases at J; junction bases unmatched: 4. For the CDR3, the DNA is TGTGCCTGGAGAGCCGGACTAGCGGGGGAGCAGTTCTTC. Translation: CAWRAGLAGEQFF. Full variable domain (remainder filled in from reference TRBV30 and TRBJ2-1): SQTIHQWPATLVQPVGSPLSLECTVEGTSNPNLYWYRQAAGRGLQLLFYSVGIGQISSEVPQNLSASRPQDRQFILSSKKLLLSDSGFYLCAWRAGLAGEQFFGPGTRLTVL.

This clonotype was found a few times. J is TRBJ2-2 and V is TRBV19; 10 nucleotides line up with TRBD1. This CDR3 is built from 18 residues. J lost 1 base, V lost 5 bases, and 10 bases had no gene match. The germline V gene encodes CDR1 LNHDA and CDR2 SQIVND (reference sequence). CDR3 amino acids: CASSLGDRGVRNTGELFF. The CDR3 DNA is TGTGCCAGTAGTTTAGGGGACAGGGGCGTCCGGAACACCGGGGAGCTGTTTTTT.

Ten or more counts support this clonotype. The J gene is TRBJ2-6, the V gene TRBV18; no clear D. The germline gives CDR1 KGHSH, CDR2 LQKENI. The length of the CDR3 is 18 residues. Trimming took off 2 bases at V and 4 bases at J, with 18 bases between the two ends. The CDR3 protein is CASSPLESLGSGANVLTF. The CDR3 bases are TGTGCCAGCTCACCATTGGAGAGTCTTGGGTCCGGGGCCAACGTCCTGACTTTC.

This clonotype occurred many times. The rearrangement joins TRBV5-1 to TRBJ2-1, with TRBD2 matching over 7 bases. With V trimmed by 6 bases and J by 2 bases, 8 bases remained unmatched. CDR3 length: 15 residues. CDR1 and CDR2 (germline): SGHRS, YFSETQ. The CDR3 protein is CASTRSGATYNEQFF. Here the CDR3 DNA reads TGCGCCAGCACAAGAAGCGGGGCCACCTACAATGAGCAGTTCTTC.

This clonotype was observed at least ten times. The junction shows a germline mismatch at one end, possibly a read error. The V call is TRBV12-3 or TRBV12-4, the J call TRBJ2-7; D may be TRBD1 or TRBD2 (6 bases each). The CDR3 is made up of 12 amino acids. Written as DNA, the CDR3 is TGTGCCAGCAGTCCCCCCCGGACAGAGCGGGTTTTC. As protein: CASSPPRTERVF.

This clonotype was recorded many times. The chain is built from TRBV7-2 and TRBJ2-2; D gene unclear. The CDR3 has 13 residues. Germline V gene lookup returns CDR1 SGHTA and CDR2 FQGNSA. V was trimmed by 0 bases and J by 6 bases, leaving 5 bases between them. The CDR3 bases are TGTGCCAGCAGCTTAGCAGAGGCCGGGGAGCTGTTTTTT. Translated, it gives CASSLAEAGELFF.

This clonotype was observed many times. The V gene is TRBV12-3 or TRBV12-4, the J gene TRBJ1-5, with D possibly matching TRBD1 (5 bases). CDR3 size: 14 residues. V lost 3 bases to trimming and J lost 0 bases, with 6 bases between them. CDR3 coding DNA: TGTGCCAGCAGTTTGACAGATAGCAATCAGCCCCAGCATTTT. It encodes CASSLTDSNQPQHF.

This clonotype was seen many times. V and J are TRBV5-1 and TRBJ1-1; the D gene is possibly TRBD1 (6 bases). There are 14 residues in the CDR3. The V gene's germline CDR1 is SGHRS and CDR2 YFSETQ. Trimming pared 2 bases from V and 4 bases from J, leaving 12 bases between. The CDR3: CASSLQGSSTEAFF. DNA of the CDR3: TGCGCCAGCAGCTTACAGGGATCCTCCACTGAAGCTTTCTTT.